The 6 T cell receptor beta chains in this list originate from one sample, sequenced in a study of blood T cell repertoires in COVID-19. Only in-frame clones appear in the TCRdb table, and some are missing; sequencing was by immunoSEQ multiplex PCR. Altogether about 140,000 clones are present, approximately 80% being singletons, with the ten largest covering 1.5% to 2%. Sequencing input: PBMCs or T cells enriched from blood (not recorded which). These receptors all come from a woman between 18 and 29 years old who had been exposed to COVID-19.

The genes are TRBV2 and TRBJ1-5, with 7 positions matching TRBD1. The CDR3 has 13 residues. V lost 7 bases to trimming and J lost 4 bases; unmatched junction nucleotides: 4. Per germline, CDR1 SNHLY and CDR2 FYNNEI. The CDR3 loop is CASTGQANQPQHF. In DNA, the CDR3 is TGTGCCAGCACCGGACAGGCTAATCAGCCCCAGCATTTT.

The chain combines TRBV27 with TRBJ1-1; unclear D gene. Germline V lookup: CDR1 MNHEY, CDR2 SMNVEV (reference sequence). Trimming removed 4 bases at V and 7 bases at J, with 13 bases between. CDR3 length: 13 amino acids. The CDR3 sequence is CASSSYAGLEAFF. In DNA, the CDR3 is TGTGCCAGCAGTTCCTATGCAGGCCTTGAAGCTTTCTTT.

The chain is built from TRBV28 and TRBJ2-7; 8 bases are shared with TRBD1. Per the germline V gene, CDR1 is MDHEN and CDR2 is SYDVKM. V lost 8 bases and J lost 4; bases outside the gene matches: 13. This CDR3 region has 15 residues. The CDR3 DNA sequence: TGTGCCAGCTTACCTTTGACAGGGGATTCATACGAGCAGTACTTC. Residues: CASLPLTGDSYEQYF.

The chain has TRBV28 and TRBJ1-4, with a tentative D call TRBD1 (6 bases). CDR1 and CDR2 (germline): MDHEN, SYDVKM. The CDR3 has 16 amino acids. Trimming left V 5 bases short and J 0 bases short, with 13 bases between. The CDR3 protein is CASSLWDIATNEKLFF. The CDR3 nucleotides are TGTGCCAGCAGTCTCTGGGACATCGCAACTAATGAAAAACTGTTTTTT. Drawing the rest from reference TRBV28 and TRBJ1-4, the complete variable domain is DVKVTQSSRYLVKRTGEKVFLECVQDMDHENMFWYRQDPGLGLRLIYFSYDVKMKEKGDIPEGYSVSREKKERFSLILESASTNQTSMYLCASSLWDIATNEKLFFGSGTQLSVL.

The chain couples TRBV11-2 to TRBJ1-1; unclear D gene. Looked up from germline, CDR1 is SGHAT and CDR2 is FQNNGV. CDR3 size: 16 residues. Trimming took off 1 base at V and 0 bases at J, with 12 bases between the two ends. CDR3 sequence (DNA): TGTGCCAGCAGCTTAGGTTCGGTTTTCGTGAACACTGAAGCTTTCTTT. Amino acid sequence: CASSLGSVFVNTEAFF.

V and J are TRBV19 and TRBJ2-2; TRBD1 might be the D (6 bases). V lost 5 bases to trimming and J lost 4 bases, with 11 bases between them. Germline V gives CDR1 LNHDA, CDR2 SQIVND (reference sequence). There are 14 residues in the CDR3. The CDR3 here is CASSLQGRTGELFF. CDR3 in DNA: TGTGCCAGTAGTTTGCAGGGGCGCACCGGGGAGCTGTTTTTT.